These T cell receptor beta chains were read from a single sample in a study of cytomegalovirus exposure and HLA in healthy donors. Produced via immunoSEQ multiplex PCR; TCRdb's table is partial and in-frame only. The sample has around 120,000 clones; roughly four fifths are singletons. The specimen was PBMCs. The source is a woman between 35 and 50 years old in good health and CMV-seropositive. Each CDR3 is given with its conserved first and last residue. Fields, in order: clone size, D gene, J gene, V gene, CDR3 DNA, CDR3 protein. A D gene is named only where the DNA matches it firmly. Clone size is not always given. Where it is, it says once, few, many or a class for expanded clones.

abundance: NA; d_gene: NA; j_gene: TRBJ1-3; v_gene: TRBV11-2; CDR3nt: TGTGCCAGCAGCCCCAGGACCGGGGGCACCATATATTTT; CDR3aa: CASSPRTGGTIYF
abundance: NA; d_gene: NA; j_gene: TRBJ1-1; v_gene: TRBV5-5; CDR3nt: TGTGCCAGCAGCTTTAACAGGGCGGACTTGAACACTGAAGCTTTCTTT; CDR3aa: CASSFNRADLNTEAFF
abundance: NA; d_gene: NA; j_gene: TRBJ2-7; v_gene: TRBV19; CDR3nt: TGTGCCAGTAGTGAAGACAGATTGTCCTCCTACGAGCAGTACTTC; CDR3aa: CASSEDRLSSYEQYF
abundance: NA; d_gene: NA; j_gene: TRBJ2-7; v_gene: TRBV5-6; CDR3nt: TGTGCCAGGTGGAGGGACAGCTTCTCCTACGAGCAGTACTTC; CDR3aa: CARWRDSFSYEQYF
abundance: NA; d_gene: TRBD1; j_gene: TRBJ2-5; v_gene: TRBV28; CDR3nt: TGTGCCAGCAGTTCAGGGACAGGGGGCCGTCAAGAGACCCAGTACTTC; CDR3aa: CASSSGTGGRQETQYF
abundance: few; d_gene: TRBD1; j_gene: TRBJ2-3; v_gene: TRBV7-9; CDR3nt: TGTGCCAGCAGCATCGGACAGGGGGTGGTTTCCACAGATACGCAGTATTTT; CDR3aa: CASSIGQGVVSTDTQYF
abundance: NA; d_gene: NA; j_gene: TRBJ1-1; v_gene: TRBV7-9; CDR3nt: TGTGCCAGCAGCGACCGACGGAGAAACACTGAAGCTTTCTTT; CDR3aa: CASSDRRRNTEAFF
abundance: NA; d_gene: NA; j_gene: TRBJ2-7; v_gene: TRBV10-3; CDR3nt: TGTGCCATCAGGGCCATAGGAGACGAGCAGTACTTC; CDR3aa: CAIRAIGDEQYF
abundance: NA; d_gene: TRBD2; j_gene: TRBJ2-1; v_gene: TRBV5-4; CDR3nt: TGTGCCAGCAGCTCCCCCTCTAGCGGGGGGGGGAATGAGCAGTTCTTC; CDR3aa: CASSSPSSGGGNEQFF
abundance: few; d_gene: NA; j_gene: TRBJ2-7; v_gene: TRBV9; CDR3nt: TGTGCCAGCAGCGTACGTACAGGGTACGAGCAGTACTTC; CDR3aa: CASSVRTGYEQYF
abundance: NA; d_gene: NA; j_gene: TRBJ1-1; v_gene: TRBV15; CDR3nt: TGTGCCACCAGCAGAGATCGAAATAGGGGCACTGAAGCTTTCTTT; CDR3aa: CATSRDRNRGTEAFF
abundance: NA; d_gene: TRBD1; j_gene: TRBJ2-7; v_gene: TRBV28; CDR3nt: TGTGCCAGCAGTTTCACAGGGGGCGGATACGAGCAGTACTTC; CDR3aa: CASSFTGGGYEQYF
abundance: NA; d_gene: TRBD2; j_gene: TRBJ2-5; v_gene: TRBV27; CDR3nt: TGTGCCAGCACCGTCAGCGGGAGGGCCCCCCTTCGGGAGCAGTACTTC; CDR3aa: CASTVSGRAPLREQYF
abundance: NA; d_gene: NA; j_gene: TRBJ2-7; v_gene: TRBV6-1; CDR3nt: TGTGCCAGCAGCCCTCCGGCAGGCATGGACTACGAGCAGTACTTC; CDR3aa: CASSPPAGMDYEQYF
abundance: NA; d_gene: NA; j_gene: TRBJ2-3; v_gene: TRBV13; CDR3nt: TGTGCCAGCAGCTTCGGTGAGAGGGAGCGGGGCACAGATACGCAGTATTTT; CDR3aa: CASSFGERERGTDTQYF
abundance: NA; d_gene: TRBD1; j_gene: TRBJ1-2; v_gene: TRBV7-8; CDR3nt: TGTGCCAGCAGCCCATTTATTACGGGACAGCTTAGCGGCTACACCTTC; CDR3aa: CASSPFITGQLSGYTF
abundance: NA; d_gene: NA; j_gene: TRBJ1-4; v_gene: TRBV7-9; CDR3nt: TGTGCCAGCAGCTTACGAGGGTTTGGTAATGAAAAACTGTTTTTT; CDR3aa: CASSLRGFGNEKLFF
abundance: NA; d_gene: NA; j_gene: TRBJ2-7; v_gene: TRBV7-2; CDR3nt: TGTGCCAGCAGCCAGGTGGCAGGGATAACCTACGAGCAGTACTTC; CDR3aa: CASSQVAGITYEQYF
abundance: NA; d_gene: TRBD2; j_gene: TRBJ2-2; v_gene: TRBV15; CDR3nt: TGTGCCAGCGGGACTAGCGTAGCGAACACCGGGGAGCTGTTTTTT; CDR3aa: CASGTSVANTGELFF
abundance: NA; d_gene: TRBD1; j_gene: TRBJ2-5; v_gene: TRBV9; CDR3nt: TGTGCCAGCAGCGCAGGGTTGGGGACAGGGGATAAAGAGACCCAGTACTTC; CDR3aa: CASSAGLGTGDKETQYF
abundance: NA; d_gene: NA; j_gene: TRBJ2-2; v_gene: TRBV7-7; CDR3nt: TGTGCTAGCAGCTTAACAGGGTCCGGGGAGCTGTTTTTT; CDR3aa: CASSLTGSGELFF
abundance: NA; d_gene: TRBD2; j_gene: TRBJ2-1; v_gene: TRBV2; CDR3nt: TGTGCCAGCATACCTAGCGGGCCTAGCTCCTACAATGAGCAGTTCTTC; CDR3aa: CASIPSGPSSYNEQFF
abundance: once; d_gene: NA; j_gene: TRBJ2-1; v_gene: TRBV5-1; CDR3nt: TGCGCCAGCAGCGAGGGTTCCTACAATGAGCAGTTCTTC; CDR3aa: CASSEGSYNEQFF
abundance: NA; d_gene: TRBD1; j_gene: TRBJ1-2; v_gene: TRBV6-1; CDR3nt: TGTGCCAGCAGTGCAATCACCGGGACAGGGCCTCGTGGCTACACCTTC; CDR3aa: CASSAITGTGPRGYTF
abundance: NA; d_gene: TRBD1; j_gene: TRBJ1-4; v_gene: TRBV5-1; CDR3nt: TGCGCCAGCAGCTTGGCCGGGACAGGGAGCTCAGAAAAACTGTTTTTT; CDR3aa: CASSLAGTGSSEKLFF
abundance: NA; d_gene: TRBD2; j_gene: TRBJ2-7; v_gene: TRBV4-2; CDR3nt: TGTGCCAGCAGCCAAGAGACCCTAGCGGGAGAATACGAGCAGTACTTC; CDR3aa: CASSQETLAGEYEQYF
abundance: NA; d_gene: NA; j_gene: TRBJ1-6; v_gene: TRBV28; CDR3nt: TGTGCCAGCAGGGACACGAATTATAATTCACCCCTCCACTTT; CDR3aa: CASRDTNYNSPLHF
abundance: NA; d_gene: TRBD1; j_gene: TRBJ2-4; v_gene: TRBV4-3; CDR3nt: TGCGCCAGCAGCCAAGCGTGGACAGGGAGCGCCAAAAACATTCAGTACTTC; CDR3aa: CASSQAWTGSAKNIQYF
abundance: NA; d_gene: NA; j_gene: TRBJ1-2; v_gene: TRBV15; CDR3nt: TGTGCCACCAGCAGAGTTGGGGGCGCATATGGCTACACCTTC; CDR3aa: CATSRVGGAYGYTF
abundance: NA; d_gene: NA; j_gene: TRBJ1-5; v_gene: TRBV6-5; CDR3nt: TGTGCCAGCAGTTACTCCGACGGAGTAAATCAGCCCCAGCATTTT; CDR3aa: CASSYSDGVNQPQHF
abundance: NA; d_gene: TRBD1; j_gene: TRBJ1-5; v_gene: TRBV5-3; CDR3nt: TGTGCCAGAAGCTTCGGGACAGTCGGAGACCAGCCCCAGCATTTT; CDR3aa: CARSFGTVGDQPQHF
abundance: NA; d_gene: TRBD1; j_gene: TRBJ2-1; v_gene: TRBV9; CDR3nt: TGTGCCAGCAGCGCCGACAGGGGGTACAATGAGCAGTTCTTC; CDR3aa: CASSADRGYNEQFF
abundance: NA; d_gene: TRBD1; j_gene: TRBJ1-5; v_gene: TRBV18; CDR3nt: TGTGCCAGCTCACCATTTGGACAGGGGGCCAACCAGCCCCAGCATTTT; CDR3aa: CASSPFGQGANQPQHF
abundance: NA; d_gene: TRBD2; j_gene: TRBJ2-2; v_gene: TRBV7-9; CDR3nt: TGTGCCAGCAGCTTGCAAGCGGGAGTCACCGGGGAGCTGTTTTTT; CDR3aa: CASSLQAGVTGELFF
abundance: NA; d_gene: NA; j_gene: TRBJ2-5; v_gene: TRBV11-2; CDR3nt: TGTGCCAGCAGCTTCCAAGCGGGTCAAGAGACCCAGTACTTC; CDR3aa: CASSFQAGQETQYF
abundance: NA; d_gene: TRBD2; j_gene: TRBJ2-7; v_gene: TRBV7-3; CDR3nt: TGTGCCAGCAGCGTGACTAGCGGGACCCCTCCCTACGAGCAGTACTTC; CDR3aa: CASSVTSGTPPYEQYF
abundance: NA; d_gene: NA; j_gene: TRBJ1-5; v_gene: TRBV27; CDR3nt: TGTGCCAGCGGCGACCGGGGTCAGCCCCAGCATTTT; CDR3aa: CASGDRGQPQHF
abundance: NA; d_gene: TRBD1; j_gene: TRBJ1-3; v_gene: TRBV2; CDR3nt: TGTGCCAGCAGTGTCGACAGGGGGTTAGGTGGAAACACCATATATTTT; CDR3aa: CASSVDRGLGGNTIYF
abundance: NA; d_gene: NA; j_gene: TRBJ1-5; v_gene: TRBV6-1; CDR3nt: TGTGCCAGCAGTGTTTCAGGTAAACCTCTCAATCAGCCCCAGCATTTT; CDR3aa: CASSVSGKPLNQPQHF
abundance: NA; d_gene: NA; j_gene: TRBJ2-5; v_gene: TRBV10-2; CDR3nt: TGCGCCAGCAGTCGAGACTACCAAGAGACCCAGTACTTC; CDR3aa: CASSRDYQETQYF
abundance: NA; d_gene: NA; j_gene: TRBJ2-7; v_gene: TRBV29-1; CDR3nt: TGCAGCGTTGAAGGACAGAGCTTCGGCGAGCAGTACTTC; CDR3aa: CSVEGQSFGEQYF